The present TCR beta chain was sequenced within a study of T cell responses to AZD1222 COVID-19 vaccine. Comments on this clone: Its antigen is still unknown.

With 5 bases removed from V and 5 bases from J, the gap between germline ends came to 9 bases. From germline, CDR1 is SEHNR and CDR2 FQNEAQ (reference sequence). This CDR3 comprises 12 residues. Broader study findings: All repertoire sampling was performed exclusively after the peak T cell response.

The protocol was immunoSEQ multiplex PCR, while the TCRdb copy is restricted to in-frame clones and leaves out a portion. The top ten clones hold approximately 25% of a sample with approximately 42,000 clones, around 89% of them seen once. V usage is TRBV7-9 and J usage is TRBJ1-2; D gene uncertain. The sequence derives from an adult who received the AZD1222 COVID-19 vaccine. This sample comprised peripheral blood, obtained 28 days after the second AZD1222 dose. The CDR3 loop is CASSQTEYGYTF. The CDR3 nucleotides are TGTGCCAGCAGCCAAACAGAGTATGGCTACACCTTC.